This T cell receptor (beta chain) emerged from a study of tumor-infiltrating lymphocytes in localized non-small cell lung cancer. Looking at the study overall: Resected tumor was paired with non-adjacent uninvolved lung from the same patient.

The germline gives CDR1 SEHNR, CDR2 FQNEAQ (reference sequence). With 2 bases clipped from V and 2 bases from J, the junction kept 6 bases outside the gene matches. There are 16 residues in the CDR3. Repertoires were generated with immunoSEQ multiplex PCR, while TCRdb's copy carries only in-frame clones and drops some. Of roughly 4,100 clones in the sample, around 66% are singletons; the top ten hold more than 20%. The genes are TRBV7-9 and TRBJ2-3; 8 positions match TRBD2. Sequenced: uninvolved lung tissue not adjacent to the tumor. The TCR was taken from a human donor with non-small cell lung cancer. Written as DNA, the CDR3 is TGTGCCAGCAGCTTATTCAGCGGGGGTTACACAGATACGCAGTATTTT. It specifies CASSLFSGGYTDTQYF.